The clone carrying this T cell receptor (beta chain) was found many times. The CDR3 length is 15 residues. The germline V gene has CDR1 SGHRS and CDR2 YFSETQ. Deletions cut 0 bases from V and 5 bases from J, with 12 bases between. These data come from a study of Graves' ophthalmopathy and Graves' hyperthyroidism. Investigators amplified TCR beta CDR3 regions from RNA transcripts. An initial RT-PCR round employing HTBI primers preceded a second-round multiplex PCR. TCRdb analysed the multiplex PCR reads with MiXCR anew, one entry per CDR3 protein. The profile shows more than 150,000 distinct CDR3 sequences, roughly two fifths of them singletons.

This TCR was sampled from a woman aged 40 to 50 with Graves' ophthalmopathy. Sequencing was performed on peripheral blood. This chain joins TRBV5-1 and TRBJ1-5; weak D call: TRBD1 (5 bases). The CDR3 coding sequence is TGCGCCAGCAGCTTGGAGGGACGGGGCCATCAGCCCCAGCATTTT. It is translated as CASSLEGRGHQPQHF.